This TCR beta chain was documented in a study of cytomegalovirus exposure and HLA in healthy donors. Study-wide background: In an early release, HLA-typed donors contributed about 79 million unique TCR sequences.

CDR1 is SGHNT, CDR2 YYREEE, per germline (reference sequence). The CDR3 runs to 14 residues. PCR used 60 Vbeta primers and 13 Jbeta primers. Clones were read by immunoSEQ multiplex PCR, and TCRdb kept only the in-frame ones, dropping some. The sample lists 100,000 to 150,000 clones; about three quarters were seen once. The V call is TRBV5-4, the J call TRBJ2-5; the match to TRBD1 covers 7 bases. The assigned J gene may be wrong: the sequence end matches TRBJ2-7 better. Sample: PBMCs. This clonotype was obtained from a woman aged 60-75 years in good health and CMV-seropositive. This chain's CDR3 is CASSSGQASYEQYF. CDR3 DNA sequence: TGTGCCAGCAGCTCAGGACAGGCCTCCTACGAGCAGTACTTC.